The 3 T cell receptor beta chains presented below share a single source sample, sequenced in a study of T cells in Graves' hyperthyroidism and ophthalmopathy. The investigators amplified TCR beta CDR3 regions from RNA transcripts. RT-PCR in the first round (using the HTBI primer set) targeted the TCR CDR3. TCRdb re-called the multiplex PCR reads through MiXCR, storing one row per CDR3 protein. The sample yields about 610,000 distinct CDR3 sequences, about 15% seen once. The material sequenced was blood. The receptors here all came from a woman aged 40-49 years with Graves' ophthalmopathy.

Only a few counts were recorded for this clonotype. The rearrangement uses TRBV6-5 and TRBJ1-1; 7 bases match TRBD1. The CDR3 length is 13 residues. Trimming at V came to 2 bases and at J to 8 bases, leaving 5 bases not matched to a gene. Germline-derived CDR1 and CDR2 are MNHEY and SVGAGI. The DNA of the CDR3 is TGTGCCAGCAGTTACGACTCGGACAGGGAAGCTTTCTTT. Translating gives CASSYDSDREAFF.

This clonotype was recorded at least ten times. The chain carries TRBV12-3 or TRBV12-4 and TRBJ1-3; D is unclear. The CDR3 spans 14 residues. Trimming left V 1 base short and J 3 bases short, with 7 bases between. The CDR3 DNA is TGTGCCAGCAGTTTAGGAGGGATTGGAAACACCATATATTTT. This translates into CASSLGGIGNTIYF.

This clonotype was recorded at least ten times. The V gene is TRBV6-1, the J gene TRBJ2-7; 9 bases align to TRBD1. Germline V CDR1 and CDR2: MNHNS, SASEGT. Trimming cost V 6 bases and J 4 bases; bases outside gene matches: 13. The CDR3 spans 16 residues. The CDR3 DNA reads TGTGCCAGCAGCCAACCGGGACAGGGCAAAGATTACGAGCAGTACTTC. Translated, it gives CASSQPGQGKDYEQYF.